Below, 29 T cell receptor beta chains from the same sample are listed, as sequenced in a study of shared clonotypes between healthy human individuals. Sequencing was performed with immunoSEQ multiplex PCR; in TCRdb, only in-frame clones are kept and a portion is missing. The profile covers approximately 720,000 clones, with around 72% appearing a single time and around 2% taken by the ten largest. The sample was memory CD4+ T cells sorted from blood. This sample's subset: CD45RA-negative fraction. Receptors originate from a woman aged 30 to 39 in good health.

The chain's CDR3 is CASTEDTGPEQYF. Written as DNA, the CDR3 is TGTGCCAGCACCGAAGACACAGGGCCCGAGCAGTACTTC. The chain recombines TRBV7-9 with TRBJ2-7; D might be TRBD1 (6 bases). This CDR3 region has 13 residues. V dropped 7 bases and J dropped 6 bases, with 16 bases sitting between them. Germline values: CDR1 SEHNR, CDR2 FQNEAQ (reference sequence).

This clone was seen once. The gene calls are TRBV5-4 and TRBJ2-3; D possibly corresponds to TRBD1 (6 bases). Germline lookup yields CDR1 SGHNT and CDR2 YYREEE (reference sequence). The V end lost 4 bases, the J end lost 0 bases, and 15 bases lay between the germline ends. There are 16 residues in the CDR3. The CDR3 DNA follows: TGTGCCAGCAGCCAGCGGACAGCAGCTAGCACAGATACGCAGTATTTT. Protein: CASSQRTAASTDTQYF.

The rearrangement uses TRBV11-3 and TRBJ2-1, with unresolved D. V was cut by 0 bases and J by 4 bases, with 7 bases left in between. The CDR3 contains 14 residues. From germline, CDR1 is SGHNT and CDR2 YENEEA. In DNA, the CDR3 is TGTGCCAGCAGCTTAGATGCTGGGTACAATGAGCAGTTCTTC. As protein: CASSLDAGYNEQFF.

This clone was found many times. The chain couples TRBV25-1 to TRBJ2-1; D is perhaps TRBD1 or TRBD2 (5 bases each). Per germline, CDR1 MGHDK and CDR2 SYGVNS. The length of the CDR3 is 15 residues. V gave up 3 bases and J gave up 0 bases, with 9 bases separating them. The CDR3 region is CASSERGHSYNEQFF. The CDR3 nucleotides read TGTGCCAGCAGTGAGAGGGGCCACTCCTACAATGAGCAGTTCTTC. The whole variable domain, remainder taken from reference TRBV25-1 and TRBJ2-1, is EADIYQTPRYLVIGTGKKITLECSQTMGHDKMYWYQQDPGMELHLIHYSYGVNSTEKGDLSSESTVSRIRTEHFPLTLESARPSHTSQYLCASSERGHSYNEQFFGPGTRLTVL.

The chain recombines TRBV2 with TRBJ1-1; tentative D call: TRBD1 (6 bases). Per germline, CDR1 SNHLY and CDR2 FYNNEI. Trimming shortened V by 3 bases and J by 2 bases, and 10 bases separated the two germline ends. The CDR3 is 14 residues long. CDR3 in DNA: TGTGCCAGCAGTGACAGGGGCCTCAACACTGAAGCTTTCTTT. This encodes CASSDRGLNTEAFF.

This chain joins TRBV5-1 and TRBJ2-7; TRBD1 agrees at 8 bases. Trimming cost V 4 bases and J 6 bases; bases outside gene matches: 9. The germline V gene has CDR1 SGHRS and CDR2 YFSETQ. The CDR3 is 14 residues long. CDR3 DNA sequence: TGCGCCAGCAGCGAAGGGACAGGAGGGCTCGAGCAGTACTTC. Its protein product is CASSEGTGGLEQYF.

The chain carries TRBV21-1 and TRBJ2-1; the table gives TRBD2 as D, unverified against the DNA. TRBV21-1 is termed a pseudogene. CDR3 length equals 14 residues. CDR3 nucleotide sequence: TGTGCCAGCAGCAACCCGGGAGTGTACAATGAGCAGTTCTTC. Protein product: CASSNPGVYNEQFF.

This rearrangement joins TRBV7-6 to TRBJ2-5; weak D call: TRBD1 (6 bases). Trimming pared 6 bases from V and 2 bases from J, leaving 22 bases between. This CDR3 contains 17 residues. Germline CDR1 reads SGHVS; CDR2 reads FNYEAQ. CDR3 sequence reads: CASSFPQGRRRQETQYF. The CDR3 DNA sequence: TGTGCCAGCAGTTTCCCACAGGGCAGGAGACGGCAAGAGACCCAGTACTTC. Filled out from reference TRBV7-6 and TRBJ2-5, the complete variable domain reads GAGVSQSPRYKVTKRGQDVALRCDPISGHVSLYWYRQALGQGPEFLTYFNYEAQQDKSGLPNDRFSAERPEGSISTLTIQRTEQRDSAMYRCASSFPQGRRRQETQYFGPGTRLLVL.

V and J are TRBV5-4 and TRBJ2-3; D possibly corresponds to TRBD2 (5 bases). The CDR3 has 12 amino acids. The V end was cut by 1 base, the J end by 15 bases, with 15 bases between. Germline assignment: CDR1 SGHNT and CDR2 YYREEE (reference sequence). The CDR3 loop is CASSLFGLPPYF. The DNA for the CDR3 is TGTGCCAGCAGCTTGTTCGGACTCCCACCATATTTT.

The chain carries TRBV5-1 and TRBJ2-5; 8 bases agree with TRBD1. Per the germline V gene, CDR1 is SGHRS and CDR2 is YFSETQ. With 4 bases clipped from V and 1 base from J, the junction kept 6 bases outside the gene matches. The CDR3 extends over 15 amino acids. CDR3 sequence: CASSTTTGGQETQYF. The CDR3 bases are TGCGCCAGCAGCACGACTACAGGGGGCCAAGAGACCCAGTACTTC. Full variable domain (remainder filled in from reference TRBV5-1 and TRBJ2-5): KAGVTQTPRYLIKTRGQQVTLSCSPISGHRSVSWYQQTPGQGLQFLFEYFSETQRNKGNFPGRFSGRQFSNSRSEMNVSTLELGDSALYLCASSTTTGGQETQYFGPGTRLLVL.

The V gene is TRBV19, the J gene TRBJ1-1; the D is unclear. The V end lost 3 bases, the J end lost 3 bases, and 17 bases lay between the germline ends. The V gene's germline CDR1 is LNHDA and CDR2 SQIVND (reference sequence). The CDR3 is 16 residues long. DNA for the CDR3: TGTGCCAGTAGTATTACCCTGAACGCCAGGCACACTGAAGCTTTCTTT. It yields the protein CASSITLNARHTEAFF.

The chain is built from TRBV10-3 and TRBJ2-2; 7 nucleotides line up with TRBD1. CDR1 and CDR2 (germline): ENHRY, SYGVKD. The J segment lost 6 bases and the V segment lost 9 bases, leaving 7 bases of the junction unmatched. There are 13 residues in the CDR3. The CDR3 DNA reads TGTGCCATTGGAGACAGGGACCCCGGGGAGCTGTTTTTT. Translated: CAIGDRDPGELFF.

The CDR3 is CASSGLAGVNEQFF. In DNA, the CDR3 is TGTGCCAGCAGTGGACTAGCGGGAGTGAATGAGCAGTTCTTC. This chain joins TRBV25-1 and TRBJ2-1, with 12 bases identical to TRBD2. Losses at the gene ends were 4 bases for V and 7 bases for J; bases not matched to a gene: 2. This CDR3 is 14 amino acids long. CDR1 is MGHDK and CDR2 is SYGVNS in the germline V gene.

The CDR3 nucleotides are TGTGCCTGGGGACAGCTTAGCTCCTACGAGCAGTACTTC. Amino acids: CAWGQLSSYEQYF. The V gene is TRBV19, the J gene TRBJ2-7; 7 nucleotides match TRBD1. Germline-derived CDR1 and CDR2 are LNHDA and SQIVND (reference sequence). CDR3 length: 13 residues. The V segment lost 11 bases and the J segment 0 bases; nucleotides outside the gene matches: 7.

Points on this clone: The sample contains more than one DNA sequence encoding this CDR3. The CDR3 loop is CASSYSGSQETQYF. CDR3 bases: TGTGCCAGCAGTTACTCCGGCAGCCAAGAGACCCAGTACTTC. This chain connects TRBV6-5 to TRBJ2-5; D remains unclear. Germline assignment: CDR1 MNHEY and CDR2 SVGAGI. The CDR3 consists of 14 residues. V lost 0 bases and J 1 base, leaving 6 bases between the germline ends.

This chain links TRBV29-1 with TRBJ2-1; weak D call: TRBD2 (6 bases). This CDR3 region has 13 residues. Per the germline V gene, CDR1 is SQVTM and CDR2 is ANQGSEA. V gave up 7 bases and J gave up 2 bases, with 12 bases separating them. CDR3 DNA: TGCAGCGGGAGGGGTAGTACCTACAATGAGCAGTTCTTC. Translated: CSGRGSTYNEQFF.

The CDR3 DNA reads TGTGCCAGCAGCTTAGGGCTAGATCGGGAGCAGTACTTC. Its translation is CASSLGLDREQYF. The chain employs TRBV11-3 and TRBJ2-7; D remains ambiguous. Trimming stripped 1 base from V and 7 bases from J, with 11 bases between. The CDR3 is 13 amino acids. The germline V gene encodes CDR1 SGHNT and CDR2 YENEEA.

The chain joins TRBV4-1 to TRBJ2-1; tentative D call: TRBD1 (6 bases). Looked up from germline, CDR1 is MGHRA and CDR2 is YSYEKL. With 0 bases removed from V and 1 base from J, the gap between germline ends came to 7 bases. This CDR3 contains 15 residues. The CDR3: CASSQEGGSYNEQFF. In DNA, the CDR3 is TGCGCCAGCAGCCAAGAAGGGGGATCCTACAATGAGCAGTTCTTC.

The chain uses TRBV5-5 and TRBJ2-2, with D uncertain. The CDR3 contains 13 residues. Germline V lookup: CDR1 SGHKS, CDR2 YYEKEE (reference sequence). Trimming stripped 0 bases from V and 7 bases from J, with 7 bases between. The CDR3 here is CASSLEQRGELFF. CDR3 coding DNA: TGTGCCAGCAGCTTGGAACAGCGCGGGGAGCTGTTTTTT.

The rearrangement joins TRBV6-6 to TRBJ2-7; D might be TRBD1 or TRBD2, each matching 5 bases. V was cut by 6 bases and J by 1 base, with 13 bases left in between. CDR3 length equals 14 residues. Germline CDR1 is MNHNY and CDR2 is SVGAGI (reference sequence). CDR3 coding DNA: TGTGCCAGCAGACCCGGGACGGCATCCTACGAGCAGTACTTC. It yields the protein CASRPGTASYEQYF.

This rearrangement joins TRBV15 to TRBJ2-2, with D hard to call. Germline V gene lookup returns CDR1 LNHNV and CDR2 YYDKDF (reference sequence). This CDR3 region has 17 residues. V lost 0 bases and J lost 5, with 16 bases in between. In DNA form, the CDR3 reads TGTGCCACCAGCAGAGACCCAACGTCCAGCCGAACCGGGGAGCTGTTTTTT. Amino acid sequence: CATSRDPTSSRTGELFF.

The chain uses TRBV27 and TRBJ2-1, with 7 bases matching TRBD2. V lost 3 bases and J lost 2; bases outside the gene matches: 10. The CDR3 totals 17 residues. Germline values: CDR1 MNHEY, CDR2 SMNVEV (reference sequence). Here the CDR3 reads CASSFRAGLSTYNEQFF. DNA of the CDR3: TGTGCCAGCAGTTTTCGAGCGGGGTTAAGCACCTACAATGAGCAGTTCTTC.

This clone came up many times. V and J are TRBV11-2 and TRBJ2-3; possibly TRBD1 or TRBD2 for D (5 bases each). Trimming removed 6 bases at V and 0 bases at J, with 19 bases between. This CDR3 is 17 amino acids long. Per the germline V gene, CDR1 is SGHAT and CDR2 is FQNNGV. CDR3 coding DNA: TGTGCCAGCAGTTTGACGGGGCGGGTGGCGAGCACAGATACGCAGTATTTT. It specifies CASSLTGRVASTDTQYF.

The rearrangement uses TRBV5-6 and TRBJ1-2; 9 bases agree with TRBD1. Germline V gene lookup returns CDR1 SGHDT and CDR2 YYEEEE. After removal of 1 base from V and 4 bases from J, the junction contained 8 bases not matched to a gene. CDR3 length: 16 residues. DNA of the CDR3: TGTGCCAGCAGCTTGATACAGGGGGCAAGGGTCTATGGCTACACCTTC. It translates to CASSLIQGARVYGYTF.

The V gene is TRBV10-2, the J gene TRBJ2-1; 12 positions match TRBD2. V was clipped by 6 bases and J by 7 bases; unmatched bases: 13. CDR1 is WSHSY and CDR2 is SAAADI in the germline V gene. This CDR3 spans 17 amino acids. CDR3 nucleotide sequence: TGCGCCAGCAGACCCACTCTCCTAGCGGGAGGGCCAAATGAGCAGTTCTTC. Translated: CASRPTLLAGGPNEQFF.

V usage is TRBV7-2 and J usage is TRBJ2-2; D may be TRBD2 (6 bases). V dropped 5 bases and J dropped 3 bases, with 10 bases sitting between them. The CDR3 covers 14 residues. Germline CDR1 is SGHTA and CDR2 is FQGNSA. For the CDR3, the DNA is TGTGCCAGCAGCCGGGACTGGGACACCGGGGAGCTGTTTTTT. It specifies CASSRDWDTGELFF.

V is TRBV9 and J is TRBJ1-1; D not certain. V was shortened by 0 bases and J by 4 bases, with 7 bases between the two germline ends. Germline-derived CDR1 and CDR2 are SGDLS and YYNGEE. CDR3 length equals 13 residues. The CDR3 DNA reads as TGTGCCAGCAGCGTAGACCCCATCACTGAAGCTTTCTTT. Its protein product is CASSVDPITEAFF.

A remark on this clone: This same CDR3 is encoded by further DNA sequences in the sample. J is TRBJ1-5 and V is TRBV7-2; D gene ambiguous. Germline V gene data show CDR1 as SGHTA and CDR2 as FQGNSA. V was clipped by 5 bases and J by 1 base, with 12 bases between them. The CDR3 extends over 15 amino acids. CDR3 region: CASSLAQGSNQPQHF. The CDR3 nucleotides read TGTGCCAGCAGCCTCGCACAAGGGAGCAATCAGCCCCAGCATTTT. The full variable domain, completed using reference TRBV7-2 and TRBJ1-5, is GAGVSQSPSNKVTEKGKDVELRCDPISGHTALYWYRQSLGQGLEFLIYFQGNSAPDKSGLPSDRFSAERTGGSVSTLTIQRTQQEDSAVYLCASSLAQGSNQPQHFGDGTRLSIL.

This clone was detected only once. This rearrangement joins TRBV28 to TRBJ2-1; 8 nucleotides line up with TRBD1. Germline V lookup: CDR1 MDHEN, CDR2 SYDVKM. CDR3 length equals 15 residues. After removal of 8 bases from V and 2 bases from J, the junction contained 8 bases not matched to a gene. Written as DNA, the CDR3 is TGTGCCAGCGACAGGGGATCTTGGGCCTACAATGAGCAGTTCTTC. Translating gives CASDRGSWAYNEQFF.